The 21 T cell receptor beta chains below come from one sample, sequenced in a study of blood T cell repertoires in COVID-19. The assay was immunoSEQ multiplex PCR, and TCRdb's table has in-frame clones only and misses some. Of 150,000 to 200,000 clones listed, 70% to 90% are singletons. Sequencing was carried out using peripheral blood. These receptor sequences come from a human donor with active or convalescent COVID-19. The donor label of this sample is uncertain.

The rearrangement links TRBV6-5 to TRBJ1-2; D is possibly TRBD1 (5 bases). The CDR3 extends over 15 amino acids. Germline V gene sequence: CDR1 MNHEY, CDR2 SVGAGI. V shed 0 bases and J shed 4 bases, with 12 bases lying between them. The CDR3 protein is CASSYSPGLGYGYTF. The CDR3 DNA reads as TGTGCCAGCAGTTACTCGCCAGGGCTTGGCTATGGCTACACCTTC.

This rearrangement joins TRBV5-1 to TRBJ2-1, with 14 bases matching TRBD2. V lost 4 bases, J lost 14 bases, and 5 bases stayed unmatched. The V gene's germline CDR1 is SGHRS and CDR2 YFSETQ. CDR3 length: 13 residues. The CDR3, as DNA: TGCGCCAGCAGCGCGGGACTAGCGGGAGTTAAGTTCTTC. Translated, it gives CASSAGLAGVKFF.

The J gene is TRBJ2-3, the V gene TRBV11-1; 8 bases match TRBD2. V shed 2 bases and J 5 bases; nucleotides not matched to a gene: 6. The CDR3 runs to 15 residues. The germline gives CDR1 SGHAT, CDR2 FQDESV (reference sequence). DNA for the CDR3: TGTGCCAGCAGCTTAAACTCAGCGGGAGTAGATACGCAGTATTTT. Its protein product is CASSLNSAGVDTQYF.

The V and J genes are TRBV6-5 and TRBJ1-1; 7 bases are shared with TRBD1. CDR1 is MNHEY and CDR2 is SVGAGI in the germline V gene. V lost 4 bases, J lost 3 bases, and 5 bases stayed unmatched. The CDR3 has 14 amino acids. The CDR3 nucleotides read TGTGCCAGCAGTTCTTACCAGGGGGACACTGAAGCTTTCTTT. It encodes CASSSYQGDTEAFF.

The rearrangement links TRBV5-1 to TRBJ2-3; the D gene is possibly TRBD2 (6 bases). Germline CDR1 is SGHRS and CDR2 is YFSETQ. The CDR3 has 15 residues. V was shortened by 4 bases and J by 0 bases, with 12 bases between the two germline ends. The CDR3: CASSLGGTSTDTQYF. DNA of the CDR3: TGCGCCAGCAGCCTGGGAGGAACTAGCACAGATACGCAGTATTTT. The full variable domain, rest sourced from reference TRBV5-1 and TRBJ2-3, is KAGVTQTPRYLIKTRGQQVTLSCSPISGHRSVSWYQQTPGQGLQFLFEYFSETQRNKGNFPGRFSGRQFSNSRSEMNVSTLELGDSALYLCASSLGGTSTDTQYFGPGTRLTVL.

The CDR3: CASSDGTGAYQETQYF. The CDR3 region has the DNA TGTGCCAGCAGTGATGGGACAGGGGCGTACCAAGAGACCCAGTACTTC. The chain couples TRBV6-1 to TRBJ2-5, with 10 bases that match TRBD1. J gave up 0 bases and V 3 bases, and 4 bases lay outside the gene matches. The CDR3 extends over 16 amino acids. The V gene's germline CDR1 is MNHNS and CDR2 SASEGT.

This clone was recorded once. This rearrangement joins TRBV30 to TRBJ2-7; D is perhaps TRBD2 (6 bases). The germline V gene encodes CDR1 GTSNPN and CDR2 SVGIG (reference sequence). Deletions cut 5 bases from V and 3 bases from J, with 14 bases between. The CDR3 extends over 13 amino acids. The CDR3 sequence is CAWDQEGIYEQYF. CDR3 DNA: TGTGCCTGGGACCAGGAGGGGATCTACGAGCAGTACTTC. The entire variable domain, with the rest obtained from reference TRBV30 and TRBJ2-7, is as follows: SQTIHQWPATLVQPVGSPLSLECTVEGTSNPNLYWYRQAAGRGLQLLFYSVGIGQISSEVPQNLSASRPQDRQFILSSKKLLLSDSGFYLCAWDQEGIYEQYFGPGTRLTVT.

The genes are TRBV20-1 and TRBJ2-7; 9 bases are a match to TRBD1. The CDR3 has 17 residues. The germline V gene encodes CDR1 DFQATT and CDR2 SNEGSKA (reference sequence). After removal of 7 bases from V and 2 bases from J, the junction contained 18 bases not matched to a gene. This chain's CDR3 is CSVSRRAGTGKPYEQYF. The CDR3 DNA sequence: TGCAGTGTTAGTAGGCGCGCCGGGACAGGGAAACCCTACGAGCAGTACTTC.

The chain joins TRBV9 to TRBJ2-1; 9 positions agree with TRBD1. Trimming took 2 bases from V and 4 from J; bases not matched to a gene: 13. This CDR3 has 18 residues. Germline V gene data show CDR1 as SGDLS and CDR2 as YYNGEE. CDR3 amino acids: CASSVGQGRSGPYNEQFF. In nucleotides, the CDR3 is TGTGCCAGCAGCGTTGGACAGGGGCGGTCAGGTCCTTACAATGAGCAGTTCTTC.

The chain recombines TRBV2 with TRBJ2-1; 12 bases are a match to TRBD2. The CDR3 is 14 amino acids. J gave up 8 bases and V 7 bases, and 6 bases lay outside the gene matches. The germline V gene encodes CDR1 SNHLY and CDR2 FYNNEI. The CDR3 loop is CASKGLAGRDEQFF. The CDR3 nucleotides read TGTGCCAGCAAAGGACTAGCGGGGAGGGATGAGCAGTTCTTC.

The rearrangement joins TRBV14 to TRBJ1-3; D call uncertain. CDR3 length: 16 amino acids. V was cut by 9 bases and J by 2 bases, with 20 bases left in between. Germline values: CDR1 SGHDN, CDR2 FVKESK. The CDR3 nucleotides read TGTGCCAGGTCCCCAGCAGCGGGAATGGCTGGAAACACCATATATTTT. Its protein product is CARSPAAGMAGNTIYF.

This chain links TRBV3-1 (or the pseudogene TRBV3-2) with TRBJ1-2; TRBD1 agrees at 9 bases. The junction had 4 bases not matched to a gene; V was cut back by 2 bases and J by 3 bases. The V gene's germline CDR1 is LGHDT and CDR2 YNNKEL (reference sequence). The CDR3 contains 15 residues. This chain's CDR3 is CASSQTGGLYYGYTF. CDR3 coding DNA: TGTGCCAGCAGCCAAACAGGGGGCTTGTACTATGGCTACACCTTC.

The CDR3 bases are TGCGCCAGCAGCCCCCTGGGACTTCCCCTGAATACGCAGTATTTT. It encodes CASSPLGLPLNTQYF. The gene calls are TRBV4-1 and TRBJ2-3; D possibly corresponds to TRBD2 (6 bases). Germline CDR1 reads MGHRA; CDR2 reads YSYEKL. The CDR3 contains 15 residues. Trimming took 4 bases from V and 7 from J, leaving 18 bases between them.

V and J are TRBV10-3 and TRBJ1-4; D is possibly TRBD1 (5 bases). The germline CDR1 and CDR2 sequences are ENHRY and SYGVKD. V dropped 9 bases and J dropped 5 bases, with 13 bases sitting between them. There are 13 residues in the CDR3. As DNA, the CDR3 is TGTGCCATTTCGTGGGACTCCAATGAAAAACTGTTTTTT. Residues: CAISWDSNEKLFF.

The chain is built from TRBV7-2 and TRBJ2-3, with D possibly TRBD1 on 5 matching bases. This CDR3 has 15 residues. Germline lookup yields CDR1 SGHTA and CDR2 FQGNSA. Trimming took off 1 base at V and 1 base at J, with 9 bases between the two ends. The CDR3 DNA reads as TGTGCCAGCAGCTTAGAGTGGGGCCGCACAGATACGCAGTATTTT. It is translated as CASSLEWGRTDTQYF.

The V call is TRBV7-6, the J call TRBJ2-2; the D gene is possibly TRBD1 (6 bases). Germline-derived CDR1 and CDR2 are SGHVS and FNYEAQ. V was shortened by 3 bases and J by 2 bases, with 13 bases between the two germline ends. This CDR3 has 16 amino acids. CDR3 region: CASSLSQGPNTGELFF. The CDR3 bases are TGTGCCAGCAGCTTGAGTCAGGGGCCTAACACCGGGGAGCTGTTTTTT.

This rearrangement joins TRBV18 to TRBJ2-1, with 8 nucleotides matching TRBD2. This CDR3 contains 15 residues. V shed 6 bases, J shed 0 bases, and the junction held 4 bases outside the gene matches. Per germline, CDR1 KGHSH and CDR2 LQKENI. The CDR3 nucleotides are TGTGCCAGCTCGGCGACTAGCGTCTCCTACAATGAGCAGTTCTTC. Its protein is CASSATSVSYNEQFF.

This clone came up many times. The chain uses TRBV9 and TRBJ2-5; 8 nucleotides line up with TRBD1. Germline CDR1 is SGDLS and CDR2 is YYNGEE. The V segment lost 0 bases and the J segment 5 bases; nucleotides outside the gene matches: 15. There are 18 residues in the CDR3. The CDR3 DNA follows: TGTGCCAGCAGCGTAGGAGGTTGGGGAGGACAGGGTGTGGAGACCCAGTACTTC. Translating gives CASSVGGWGGQGVETQYF.

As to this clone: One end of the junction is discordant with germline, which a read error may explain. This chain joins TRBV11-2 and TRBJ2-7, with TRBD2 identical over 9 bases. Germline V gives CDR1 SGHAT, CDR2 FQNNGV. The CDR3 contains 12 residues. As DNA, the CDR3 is TGTGCCAGCAGCTTAGAGAGCGGGAGGTTTCACTTC. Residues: CASSLESGRFHF.

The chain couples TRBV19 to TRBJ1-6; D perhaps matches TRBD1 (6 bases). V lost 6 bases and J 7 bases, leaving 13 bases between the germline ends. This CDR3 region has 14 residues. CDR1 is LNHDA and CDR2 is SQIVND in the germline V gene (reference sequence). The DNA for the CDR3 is TGTGCCAGTAGAGAGGGGGGGTACAATTCACCCCTCCACTTT. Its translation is CASREGGYNSPLHF.

The CDR3 DNA follows: TGTGCCAGCAGCACCGGGGAAGAAGAAAAACTGTTTTTT. It encodes CASSTGEEEKLFF. This chain connects TRBV9 to TRBJ1-4; D gene uncertain. Germline V gene lookup returns CDR1 SGDLS and CDR2 YYNGEE. Trimming cost V 4 bases and J 8 bases, with 12 bases left between them. CDR3 length: 13 amino acids.